Listed here is a single TCR beta chain. Antigen: not known. CDR1 SGHNT and CDR2 YYREEE come from the germline V gene (reference sequence). V trimming: 4 bases; J trimming: 0 bases; junction bases outside the gene matches: 6. This CDR3 region has 15 residues. These data are taken from a study of T cells in Graves' hyperthyroidism and ophthalmopathy. RNA transcripts served as the template for amplifying TCR beta CDR3 regions. With the HTBI primer set, the TCR CDR3 went through a first round of RT-PCR. One entry per CDR3 protein, called by TCRdb with MiXCR from the multiplex PCR reads. Here the sample spans roughly 300,000 distinct CDR3 sequences, 14% being singletons. Study-wide findings and caveats: Ophthalmopathy was told apart from stable hyperthyroidism by a 13 V-J model. The model identified upcoming ophthalmopathy a median approximately six months ahead of onset. Most thyroid clonotypes that were expanded above 0.001 also turned up in blood.

The source material was blood. The clonotype originates from a woman in her twenties or thirties with Graves' hyperthyroidism. The chain combines TRBV5-4 with TRBJ2-7; 8 positions agree with TRBD1. The CDR3 nucleotides are TGTGCCAGCAGCATCCCGGGACAGGACTCCTACGAGCAGTACTTC. Translation: CASSIPGQDSYEQYF.